Described below is a single T cell receptor (beta chain) sequence and its context. The germline V gene encodes CDR1 LNHNV and CDR2 YYDKDF (reference sequence). The length of the CDR3 is 15 residues. V was pared by 4 bases and J by 4 bases, with 6 bases of the junction left unmatched. Sample-barcoded 5' priming and a J-beta primer mix drove a second PCR of roughly 6 to 12 cycles. TCRdb re-analysed the 5' RACE reads in MiXCR, keeping a single row per CDR3 protein. The sample has approximately 760,000 distinct CDR3 sequences, around 25% seen once. The entry originates in a study of blood T cells in healthy people across ages. Staff drew roughly 10 milliliters of peripheral blood from each donor. These data were also reused for a study on T cells of mothers and their children. As that study records: Each donor was one of three healthy Caucasian mothers or one of their six children. Related mother-child pairs showed slightly higher but non-significant overlap than unrelated pairs.

The receptor was isolated from a boy younger than 18 in good health. This chain uses TRBV15 with TRBJ1-2; the match to TRBD1 covers 10 bases. Source material: blood. CDR3 residues: CATSIFGQGVYGYTF. The CDR3 DNA is TGTGCCACCAGCATCTTCGGACAGGGGGTCTATGGCTACACCTTC. The variable domain in full, completed from reference TRBV15 and TRBJ1-2, reads DAMVIQNPRYQVTQFGKPVTLSCSQTLNHNVMYWYQQKSSQAPKLLFHYYDKDFNNEADTPDNFQSRRPNTSFCFLDIRSPGLGDTAMYLCATSIFGQGVYGYTFGSGTRLTVV.